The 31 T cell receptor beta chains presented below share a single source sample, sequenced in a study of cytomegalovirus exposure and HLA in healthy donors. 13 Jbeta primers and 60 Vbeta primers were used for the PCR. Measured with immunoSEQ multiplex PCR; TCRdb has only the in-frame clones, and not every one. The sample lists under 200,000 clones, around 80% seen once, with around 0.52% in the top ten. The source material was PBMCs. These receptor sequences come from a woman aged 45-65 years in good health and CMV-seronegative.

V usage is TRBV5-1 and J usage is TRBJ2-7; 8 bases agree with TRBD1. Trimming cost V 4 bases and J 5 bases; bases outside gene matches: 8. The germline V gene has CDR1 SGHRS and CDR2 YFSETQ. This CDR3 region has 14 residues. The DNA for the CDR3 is TGCGCCAGCAGCGTCCGGGACAGGTCCCACGAGCAGTACTTC. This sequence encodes CASSVRDRSHEQYF.

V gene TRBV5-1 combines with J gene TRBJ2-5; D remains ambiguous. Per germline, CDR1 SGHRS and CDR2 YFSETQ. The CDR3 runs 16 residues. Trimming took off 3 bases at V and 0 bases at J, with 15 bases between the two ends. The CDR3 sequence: CASSSTLRIYQETQYF. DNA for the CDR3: TGCGCCAGCAGCTCTACTCTCCGAATCTACCAAGAGACCCAGTACTTC.

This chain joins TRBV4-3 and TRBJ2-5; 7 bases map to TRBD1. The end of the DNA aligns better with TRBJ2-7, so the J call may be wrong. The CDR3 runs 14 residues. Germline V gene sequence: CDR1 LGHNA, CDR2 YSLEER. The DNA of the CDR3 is TGCGCCAGCAGTCTAGACAGGGTTGGGTACGAGCAGTACTTC. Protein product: CASSLDRVGYEQYF.

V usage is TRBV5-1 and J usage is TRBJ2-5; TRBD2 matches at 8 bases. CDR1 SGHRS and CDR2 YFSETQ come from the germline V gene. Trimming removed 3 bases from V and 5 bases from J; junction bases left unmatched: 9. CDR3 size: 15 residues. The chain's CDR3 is CASSSRGGYGETQYF. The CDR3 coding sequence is TGCGCCAGCAGCTCACGCGGGGGGTATGGGGAGACCCAGTACTTC.

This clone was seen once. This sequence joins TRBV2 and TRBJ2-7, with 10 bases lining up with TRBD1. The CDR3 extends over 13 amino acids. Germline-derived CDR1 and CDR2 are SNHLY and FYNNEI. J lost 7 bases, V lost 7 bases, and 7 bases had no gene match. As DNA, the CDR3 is TGTGCCAGCACGGGACAGGGGCTAGGGGAGCAGTACTTC. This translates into CASTGQGLGEQYF.

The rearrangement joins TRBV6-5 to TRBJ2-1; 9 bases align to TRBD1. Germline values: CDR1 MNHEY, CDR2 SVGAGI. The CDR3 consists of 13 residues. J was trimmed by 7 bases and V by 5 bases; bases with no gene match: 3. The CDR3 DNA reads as TGTGCCAGCAGTCAGGACAGGGGTAATGAGCAGTTCTTC. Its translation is CASSQDRGNEQFF.

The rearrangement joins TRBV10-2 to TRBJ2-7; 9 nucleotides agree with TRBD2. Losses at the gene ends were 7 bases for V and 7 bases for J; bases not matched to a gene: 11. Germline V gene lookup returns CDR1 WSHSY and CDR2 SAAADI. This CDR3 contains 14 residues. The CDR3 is CASKGTSHDGEQYF. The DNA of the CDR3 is TGCGCCAGCAAGGGGACTAGCCATGACGGAGAGCAGTACTTC.

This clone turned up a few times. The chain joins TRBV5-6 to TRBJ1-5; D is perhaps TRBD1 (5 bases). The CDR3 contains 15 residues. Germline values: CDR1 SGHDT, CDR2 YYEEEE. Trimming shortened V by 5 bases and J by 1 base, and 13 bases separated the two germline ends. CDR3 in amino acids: CASREWGRSNQPQHF. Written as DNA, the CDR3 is TGTGCCAGCAGGGAGTGGGGCAGGAGCAATCAGCCCCAGCATTTT.

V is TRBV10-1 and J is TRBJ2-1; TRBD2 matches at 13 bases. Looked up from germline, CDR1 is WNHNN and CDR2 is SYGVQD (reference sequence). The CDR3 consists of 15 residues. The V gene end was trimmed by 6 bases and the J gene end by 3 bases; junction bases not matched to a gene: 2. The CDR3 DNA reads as TGCGCCAGCAGCAGGACTAGCGGGAGCTACAATGAGCAGTTCTTC. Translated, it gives CASSRTSGSYNEQFF.

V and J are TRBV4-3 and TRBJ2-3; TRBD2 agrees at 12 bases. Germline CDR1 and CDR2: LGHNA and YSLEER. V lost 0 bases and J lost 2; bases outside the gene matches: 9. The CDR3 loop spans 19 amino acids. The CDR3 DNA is TGCGCCAGCAGCCAAGATTGGACTAGCGGGAACTTAAACACAGATACGCAGTATTTT. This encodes CASSQDWTSGNLNTDTQYF.

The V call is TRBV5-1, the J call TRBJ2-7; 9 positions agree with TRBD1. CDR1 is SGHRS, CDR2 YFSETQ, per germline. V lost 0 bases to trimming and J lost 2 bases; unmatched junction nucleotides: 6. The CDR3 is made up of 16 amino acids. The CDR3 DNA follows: TGCGCCAGCAGCTTGGGGTCGAGACAGGGGGCCTACGAGCAGTACTTC. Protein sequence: CASSLGSRQGAYEQYF.

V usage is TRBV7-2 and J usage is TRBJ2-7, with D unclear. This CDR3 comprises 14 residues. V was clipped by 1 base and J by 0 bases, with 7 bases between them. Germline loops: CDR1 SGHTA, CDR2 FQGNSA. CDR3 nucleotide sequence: TGTGCCAGCAGCTTAGAACAGTTCTCCTACGAGCAGTACTTC. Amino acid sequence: CASSLEQFSYEQYF.

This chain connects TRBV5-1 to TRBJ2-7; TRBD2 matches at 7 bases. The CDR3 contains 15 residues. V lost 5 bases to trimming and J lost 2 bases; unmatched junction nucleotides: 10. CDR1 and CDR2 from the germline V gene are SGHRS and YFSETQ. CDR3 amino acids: CASRREAGHPYEQYF. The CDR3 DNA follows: TGCGCCAGCAGACGGGAGGCAGGGCATCCCTACGAGCAGTACTTC.

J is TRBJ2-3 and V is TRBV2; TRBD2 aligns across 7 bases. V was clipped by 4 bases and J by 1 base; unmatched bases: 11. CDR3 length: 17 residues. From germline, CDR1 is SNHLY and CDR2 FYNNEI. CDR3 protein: CASSVLGGSRGTDTQYF. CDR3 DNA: TGTGCCAGCAGTGTATTAGGCGGGAGCAGGGGCACAGATACGCAGTATTTT.

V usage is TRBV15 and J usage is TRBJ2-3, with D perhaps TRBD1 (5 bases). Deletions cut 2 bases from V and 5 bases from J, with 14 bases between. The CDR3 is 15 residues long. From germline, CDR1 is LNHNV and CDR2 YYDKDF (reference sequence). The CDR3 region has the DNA TGTGCCACCAGCAGACAGGGTACTCCTCTAGATACGCAGTATTTT. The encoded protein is CATSRQGTPLDTQYF.

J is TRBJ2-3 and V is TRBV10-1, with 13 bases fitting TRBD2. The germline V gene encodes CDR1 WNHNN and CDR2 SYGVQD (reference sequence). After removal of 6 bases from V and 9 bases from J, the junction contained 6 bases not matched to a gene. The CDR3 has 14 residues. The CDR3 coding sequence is TGCGCCAGCAGCGGCGGGACTAGCGGGAAGACGCAGTATTTT. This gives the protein CASSGGTSGKTQYF.

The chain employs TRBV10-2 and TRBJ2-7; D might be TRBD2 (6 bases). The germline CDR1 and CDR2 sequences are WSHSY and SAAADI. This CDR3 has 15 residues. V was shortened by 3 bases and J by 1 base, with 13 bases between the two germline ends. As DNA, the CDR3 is TGCGCCAGCAGTGACCTATGGGGGGTATCCTACGAGCAGTACTTC. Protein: CASSDLWGVSYEQYF.

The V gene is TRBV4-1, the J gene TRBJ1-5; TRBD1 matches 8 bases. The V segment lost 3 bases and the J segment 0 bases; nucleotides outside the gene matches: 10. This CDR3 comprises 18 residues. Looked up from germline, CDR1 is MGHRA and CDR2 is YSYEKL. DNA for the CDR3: TGCGCCAGCAGCCAGGAACCCCGGGACAGGTATAGCAATCAGCCCCAGCATTTT. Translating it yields CASSQEPRDRYSNQPQHF.

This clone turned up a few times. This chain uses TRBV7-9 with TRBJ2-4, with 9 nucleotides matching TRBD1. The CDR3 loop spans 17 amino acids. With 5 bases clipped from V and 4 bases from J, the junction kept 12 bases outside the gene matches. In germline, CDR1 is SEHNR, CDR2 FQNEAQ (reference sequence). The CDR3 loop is CASSHVTGGASKNIQYF. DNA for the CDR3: TGTGCCAGCAGCCACGTAACAGGGGGCGCCTCTAAAAACATTCAGTACTTC.

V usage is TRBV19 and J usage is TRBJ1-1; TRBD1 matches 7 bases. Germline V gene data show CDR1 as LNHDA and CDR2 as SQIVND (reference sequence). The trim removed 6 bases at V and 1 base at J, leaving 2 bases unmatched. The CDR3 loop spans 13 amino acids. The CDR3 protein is CASSRTGNTEAFF. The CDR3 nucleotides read TGTGCCAGTAGCAGGACAGGGAACACTGAAGCTTTCTTT.

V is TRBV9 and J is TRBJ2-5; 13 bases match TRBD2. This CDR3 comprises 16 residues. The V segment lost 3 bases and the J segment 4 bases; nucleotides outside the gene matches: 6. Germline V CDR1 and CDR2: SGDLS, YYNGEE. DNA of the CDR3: TGTGCCAGCAGCGGGGGACTAGCGGGAATGGGAGAGACCCAGTACTTC. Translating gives CASSGGLAGMGETQYF.

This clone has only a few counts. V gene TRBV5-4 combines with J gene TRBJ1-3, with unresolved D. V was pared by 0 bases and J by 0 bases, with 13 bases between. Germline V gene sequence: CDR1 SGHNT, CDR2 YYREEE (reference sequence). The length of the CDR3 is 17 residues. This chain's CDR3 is CASSLARFDNSGNTIYF. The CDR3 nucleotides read TGTGCCAGCAGCTTGGCCCGGTTTGACAACTCTGGAAACACCATATATTTT.

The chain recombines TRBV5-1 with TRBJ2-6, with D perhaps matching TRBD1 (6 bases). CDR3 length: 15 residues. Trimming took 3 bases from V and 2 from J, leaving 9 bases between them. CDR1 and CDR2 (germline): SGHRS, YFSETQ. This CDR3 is CASSSTGPGANVLTF. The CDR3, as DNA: TGCGCCAGCAGCTCGACAGGACCTGGGGCCAACGTCCTGACTTTC.

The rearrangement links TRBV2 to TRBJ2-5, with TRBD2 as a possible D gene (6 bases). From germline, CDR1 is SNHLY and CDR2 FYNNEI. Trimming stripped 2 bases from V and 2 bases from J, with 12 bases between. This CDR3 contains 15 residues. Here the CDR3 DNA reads TGTGCCAGCAGTGAACCCCGGGGAGGACAAGAGACCCAGTACTTC. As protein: CASSEPRGGQETQYF.

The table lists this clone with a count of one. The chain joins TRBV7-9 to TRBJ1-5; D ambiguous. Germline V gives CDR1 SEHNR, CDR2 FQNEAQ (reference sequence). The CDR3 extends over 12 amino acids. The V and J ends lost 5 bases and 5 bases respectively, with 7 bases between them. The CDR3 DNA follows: TGTGCCAGCAGCCGGGAAGATCAGCCCCAGCATTTT. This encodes CASSREDQPQHF.

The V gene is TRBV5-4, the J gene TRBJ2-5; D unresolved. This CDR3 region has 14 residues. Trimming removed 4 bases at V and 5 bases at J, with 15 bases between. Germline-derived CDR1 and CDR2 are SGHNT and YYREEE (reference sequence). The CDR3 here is CASSQVKNGETQYF. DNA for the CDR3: TGTGCCAGCAGCCAAGTCAAGAACGGGGAGACCCAGTACTTC.

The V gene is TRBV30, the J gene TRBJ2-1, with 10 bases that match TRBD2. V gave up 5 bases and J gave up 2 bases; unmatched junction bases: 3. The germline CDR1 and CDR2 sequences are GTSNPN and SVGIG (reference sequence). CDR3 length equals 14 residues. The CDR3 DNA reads TGTGCCTGGGGGCTAGCGGGAGCCTACAATGAGCAGTTCTTC. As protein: CAWGLAGAYNEQFF.

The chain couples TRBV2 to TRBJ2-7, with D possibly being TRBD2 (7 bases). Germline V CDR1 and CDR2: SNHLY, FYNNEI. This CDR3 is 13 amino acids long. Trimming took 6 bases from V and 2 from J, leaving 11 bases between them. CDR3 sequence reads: CASRRGGAYEQYF. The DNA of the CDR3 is TGTGCCAGCAGGAGGGGGGGCGCCTACGAGCAGTACTTC.

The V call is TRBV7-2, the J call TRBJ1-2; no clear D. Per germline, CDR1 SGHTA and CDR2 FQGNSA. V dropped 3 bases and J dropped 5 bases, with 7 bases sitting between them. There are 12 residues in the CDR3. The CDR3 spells CASSLFGYGYTF. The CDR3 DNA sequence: TGTGCCAGCAGCTTGTTCGGGTATGGCTACACCTTC.

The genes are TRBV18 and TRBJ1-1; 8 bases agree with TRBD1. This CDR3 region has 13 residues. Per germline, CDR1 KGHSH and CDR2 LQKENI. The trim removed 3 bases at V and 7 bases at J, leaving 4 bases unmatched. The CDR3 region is CASSPDREVEAFF. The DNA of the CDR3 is TGTGCCAGCTCACCGGACAGGGAGGTTGAAGCTTTCTTT.

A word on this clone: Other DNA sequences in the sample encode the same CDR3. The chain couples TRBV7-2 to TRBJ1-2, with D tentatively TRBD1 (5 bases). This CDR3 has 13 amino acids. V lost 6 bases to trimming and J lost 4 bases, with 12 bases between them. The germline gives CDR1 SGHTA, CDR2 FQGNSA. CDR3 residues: CASSSTGGYGYTF. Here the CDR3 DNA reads TGTGCCAGCAGTTCAACAGGCGGCTATGGCTACACCTTC.